Sequencing of this TCR beta chain was carried out in a study of control samples from healthy donors and cancer patients. The CDR3 contains 14 residues. J gave up 2 bases and V 3 bases, and 4 bases lay outside the gene matches. Germline CDR1 and CDR2: SGHAT and FQNNGV. Assay used: immunoSEQ multiplex PCR; TCRdb lists only in-frame clones, some missing. The table lists under 300,000 clones, roughly 82% of them singletons. This clone occurred once. Material for sequencing was PBMCs. The clonotype was recovered from a woman in her sixties with lung cancer. The chain links TRBV11-2 to TRBJ2-7, with 7 bases aligning to TRBD1. The CDR3 DNA reads TGTGCCAGCAGCTTTGGGACAGTTACCTACGAGCAGTACTTC. Its protein is CASSFGTVTYEQYF.